This is a list of T cell receptor beta chains from one sample in a study of CD8 T cells in ankylosing spondylitis. A single record per CDR3 protein comes from TCRdb applying MiXCR to the 5' RACE reads. Of about 540,000 distinct CDR3 sequences listed, 10% to 15% are singletons. Source material: blood, either unsorted or a sorted T cell fraction (not recorded which). All receptors come from a male donor with ankylosing spondylitis. Each CDR3 is given with its conserved first and last residue.

TRBV24-1,CATWGLADNEQFF
TRBV12-3/TRBV12-4,CASNTLGLAFYNEQFF
TRBV2,CASSWGQGYEKLFF
TRBV2,CASSVKDRGEQPQHF
TRBV5-5,CASSVERDSDNEQFF
TRBV25-1,CASSEWGQISYNEQFF
TRBV27,CASSGLRTSGSHEQFF
TRBV14,CASSQETYPNYGYTF
TRBV7-6,CATAGGDRGNEKLFF
TRBV2,CASSAIVYEQYF
TRBV12-3/TRBV12-4,CASSLRGREPQHF
TRBV19,CASSIWTGHQPQHF
TRBV10-3,CAIRRSTSGSSGEQFF
TRBV7-2,CASSLVGGMHSGNTIYF
TRBV20-1,CSARASTGSTGNTIYF
TRBV24-1,CATSGGRDSSYNEQFF
TRBV4-2,CASSQSGQGGSPNQPQHF
TRBV10-3,CAITPGAQETQYF
TRBV4-1,CASSYVVDNEQFF
TRBV30,CAWKGGGYGYTF
TRBV12-3/TRBV12-4,CASSPSPGEGTDTQYF
TRBV3-1,CASSPSHGGRDTEAFF
TRBV20-1,CSATTGTGRYGYTF
TRBV6-1,CASTPTGLDQPQHF
TRBV15,CATSRVIDQPQHF
TRBV5-1,CASSSIGGNQPQHF
TRBV11-2,CASSLTGPYEQYF
TRBV29-1,CSVGQYSNQPQHF
TRBV6-1,CASRGGPFFQPQHF
TRBV7-6,CASSLAGQSEQYF